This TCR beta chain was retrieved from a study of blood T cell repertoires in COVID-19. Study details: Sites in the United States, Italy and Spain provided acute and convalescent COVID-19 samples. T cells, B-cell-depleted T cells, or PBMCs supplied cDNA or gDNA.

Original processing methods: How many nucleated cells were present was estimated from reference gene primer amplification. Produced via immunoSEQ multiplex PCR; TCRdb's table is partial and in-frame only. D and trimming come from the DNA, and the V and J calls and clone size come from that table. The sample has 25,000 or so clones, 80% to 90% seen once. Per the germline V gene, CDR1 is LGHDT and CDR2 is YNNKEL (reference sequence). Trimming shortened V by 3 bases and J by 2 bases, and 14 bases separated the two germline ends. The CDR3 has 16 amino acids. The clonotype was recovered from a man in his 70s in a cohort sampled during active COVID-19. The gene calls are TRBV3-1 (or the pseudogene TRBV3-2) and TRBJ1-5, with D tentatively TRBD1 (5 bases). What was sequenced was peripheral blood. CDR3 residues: CASSQSAPRGNQPQHF. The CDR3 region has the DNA TGTGCCAGCAGCCAGTCTGCCCCCAGGGGCAATCAGCCCCAGCATTTT.